These 12 T cell receptor beta chains came from one sample sequenced in a study of cytomegalovirus exposure and HLA in healthy donors. PCR primers comprised 60 Vbeta and 13 Jbeta primers. Assay: immunoSEQ multiplex PCR; the TCRdb copy retains only in-frame clones and omits some. The sample has approximately 150,000 clones; roughly 81% are singletons. Material: PBMCs. Source of these receptors: a man aged 30-40 years in good health and CMV-seropositive.

This chain connects TRBV5-1 to TRBJ2-4; 8 bases line up with TRBD1. There are 16 residues in the CDR3. The trim removed 0 bases at V and 7 bases at J, leaving 9 bases unmatched. The germline V gene encodes CDR1 SGHRS and CDR2 YFSETQ. The DNA for the CDR3 is TGCGCCAGCAGCTTGGACCCCCCGGGACAGGATAACATTCAGTACTTC. Translated, it gives CASSLDPPGQDNIQYF.

This chain connects TRBV6-5 to TRBJ2-3, with a weak D call TRBD2 (6 bases). CDR3 length equals 15 residues. Looked up from germline, CDR1 is MNHEY and CDR2 is SVGAGI. The ends were cut back, 6 bases at V and 2 bases at J, with 15 bases in the middle. CDR3 nucleotides: TGTGCCAGCAGCCCCCGGGACTCCAACACAGATACGCAGTATTTT. Protein: CASSPRDSNTDTQYF.

This CDR3 is CASSPMTANTEAFF. CDR3 DNA: TGTGCCAGCAGCCCAATGACAGCGAACACTGAAGCTTTCTTT. The rearrangement uses TRBV11-3 and TRBJ1-1, with D maybe TRBD1 (5 bases). Germline values: CDR1 SGHNT, CDR2 YENEEA. The V and J ends lost 5 bases and 1 base respectively, with 11 bases between them. CDR3 length: 14 residues.

This clone was counted a single time. V gene TRBV5-1 combines with J gene TRBJ2-2; 7 bases map to TRBD2. V lost 5 bases to trimming and J lost 6 bases; unmatched junction nucleotides: 10. This CDR3 is 15 amino acids long. The germline V gene has CDR1 SGHRS and CDR2 YFSETQ. CDR3 in DNA: TGCGCCAGCAGTCCCGAGGGAGGGTCTGCCGGGGAGCTGTTTTTT. Its protein is CASSPEGGSAGELFF.

The sample holds a few counts of this clone. The chain combines TRBV2 with TRBJ1-1; 7 positions match TRBD1. Germline assignment: CDR1 SNHLY and CDR2 FYNNEI. The junction had 2 bases not matched to a gene; V was cut back by 6 bases and J by 4 bases. The CDR3 sequence is 12 residues long. The DNA of the CDR3 is TGTGCCAGCAGCACAGGGGCCACTGAAGCTTTCTTT. Translation gives CASSTGATEAFF. Based on the CDR3 plus reference TRBV2 and TRBJ1-1, the full variable domain is EPEVTQTPSHQVTQMGQEVILRCVPISNHLYFYWYRQILGQKVEFLVSFYNNEISEKSEIFDDQFSVERPDGSNFTLKIRSTKLEDSAMYFCASSTGATEAFFGQGTRLTVV.

This clone was seen a single time. This CDR3 is CASSQVVTGELFF. DNA for the CDR3: TGCGCCAGCAGCCAAGTAGTCACCGGGGAGCTGTTTTTT. This chain connects TRBV4-1 to TRBJ2-2; D is ambiguous. V was shortened by 1 base and J by 4 bases, with 4 bases between the two germline ends. The CDR3 has 13 amino acids. Germline V gene sequence: CDR1 MGHRA, CDR2 YSYEKL.

This sequence joins TRBV11-1 and TRBJ2-2; 8 bases line up with TRBD1. The CDR3 sequence is 16 residues long. The V and J ends lost 5 bases and 0 bases, in that order; junction bases with no gene match: 5. Germline lookup yields CDR1 SGHAT and CDR2 FQDESV (reference sequence). In DNA form, the CDR3 reads TGTGCCAGCAGCCACCGACAGGGGCCGAACACCGGGGAGCTGTTTTTT. Its protein product is CASSHRQGPNTGELFF.

This chain joins TRBV10-3 and TRBJ2-3; 7 bases match TRBD2. Germline V gene lookup returns CDR1 ENHRY and CDR2 SYGVKD. The V gene end was trimmed by 2 bases and the J gene end by 4 bases; junction bases not matched to a gene: 6. The CDR3 runs to 15 residues. The chain's CDR3 is CAISEGREAADTQYF. The CDR3 nucleotides are TGTGCCATCAGTGAGGGGAGGGAAGCGGCAGATACGCAGTATTTT.

The genes are TRBV7-2 and TRBJ2-2; 7 nucleotides match TRBD2. The V and J ends lost 5 bases and 0 bases, in that order; junction bases with no gene match: 3. CDR3 length: 15 amino acids. Germline V gives CDR1 SGHTA, CDR2 FQGNSA. The CDR3 DNA reads as TGTGCCAGCAGCCCCCGGGGGGCGAACACCGGGGAGCTGTTTTTT. This encodes CASSPRGANTGELFF.

This clone was seen more than once but under ten times. This chain joins TRBV4-1 and TRBJ1-4; possibly TRBD1 for D (5 bases). Germline CDR1 MGHRA, CDR2 YSYEKL. The V end lost 0 bases, the J end lost 3 bases, and 17 bases lay between the germline ends. The length of the CDR3 is 18 residues. The CDR3 protein is CASSQDGFTGLPNEKLFF. In DNA form, the CDR3 reads TGCGCCAGCAGCCAAGATGGGTTTACAGGATTACCTAATGAAAAACTGTTTTTT.

The CDR3 region has the DNA TGTGCCAGTAGATTACGACAGGGATATCAGCCCCAGCATTTT. Encoded protein: CASRLRQGYQPQHF. The rearrangement joins TRBV19 to TRBJ1-5, with 7 bases lining up with TRBD1. Unmatched junction bases numbered 7, after V lost 6 bases and J lost 5 bases. Germline V lookup: CDR1 LNHDA, CDR2 SQIVND (reference sequence). The CDR3 covers 14 residues.

The chain carries TRBV4-3 and TRBJ2-5, with 7 positions matching TRBD2. Germline CDR1 LGHNA, CDR2 YSLEER. CDR3 length equals 17 residues. Trimming took 2 bases from V and 5 from J; bases not matched to a gene: 14. Here the CDR3 reads CASSQSAASGGGETQYF. As DNA, the CDR3 is TGCGCCAGCAGCCAAAGCGCGGCTAGCGGAGGTGGGGAGACCCAGTACTTC.